This T cell receptor beta chain emerged from a study of naive and memory T cell subsets (dated by TCRdb to about 2017). As for the study more broadly: An open-source, UMI-based TCR alpha and beta sequencing pipeline was applied to sorted naive and memory peripheral blood T cell subsets. Complete agreement was observed between the functional CMV T cell responses and the IgG serology results. RNA was DNase-treated and reverse transcribed with TCR constant-region primers, mostly using SuperScript III. What the work shows at the level of the full study, not this receptor alone: In both CD4 and CD8 cells, a rise in Gini index and a fall in Shannon and inverse Simpson diversity were observed from naive through CM, EM and EMRA. No ground truth was available to validate the repertoire findings for the naive and memory subsets. A clonotype was defined as a single alpha or beta chain sequence rather than as a paired alpha/beta receptor. TCR abundance followed a power law with an exponent that was different for naive and memory subsets but consistent across the three individuals. A few larger clonotypes were found in naive repertoires, especially CD8, and these larger clonotypes were possibly memory cells re-expressing CD45RA. RNA-based TCR counts may be influenced by expression changes linked to T cell activation and differentiation. After error correction, only a single occurrence was seen for over 95% of naive TCR sequences, so much steeper abundance distributions were produced than in memory subsets.

From the second PCR step on, the TCR alpha and beta chain libraries were amplified in separate reactions. Donor CMV status was determined by IFNgamma production from CD4+ T cells after overnight stimulation of fresh PBMCs with CMV viral lysate. Miltenyi beads were used first to positively select CD4 T cells, and CD8 T cells were then positively selected from the CD4-negative fraction. After staining for CD3, CD4, CD8, CD45RA, CD27 and a live/dead dye, cells were sorted on a BD Aria II into four subsets based on CD45RA and CD27. Three healthy volunteers provided blood, and the blood of each volunteer was split into CD4 and CD8 T cells and then into four differentiation subsets. Approximately 130 ml of peripheral blood was drawn per donor, and PBMC were isolated by Ficoll-Paque PLUS density-gradient centrifugation. Sorted cells were lysed in RLT buffer, after which RNA was extracted using a Qiagen RNeasy kit and stored at -80 degrees C.

Its CDR3 holds 14 amino acids, cysteine through phenylalanine. Just CDR3 DNA is preserved here, 42 bases in frame from base 1. The germline V gene supplies CDR1 MDHEN and CDR2 SYDVKM. The germline ends are 13 bases apart after V is trimmed by 3 bases and J by 5 bases. Libraries came from UMI-ligation and nested PCR. To cover both TRBC1 and TRBC2, the beta constant-region primer consisted of an equimolar mix of two oligonucleotides. Four rounds of PCR were used to amplify ligated cDNA, with nested alpha and beta constant-region primers being used together with the SP2 primer. A single-stranded oligonucleotide bearing the SP2 primer plus a 12-nucleotide UMI was ligated onto the 3' end of the cDNA by T4 RNA ligase 1. The ligation reaction was incubated at 16°C for about 20-24 hours. PCR2 was usually performed as a SYBR Green qPCR and halted at a preset threshold so that over-amplification would not occur. Apart from the first purification, every purification step used Agencourt AMPure XP magnetic beads. Libraries were quantified by Qubit and checked on a TapeStation, with a main peak expected near 650 bp. Sequencing of the pooled libraries was done on an Illumina MiSeq using v2 2x251 paired-end kits, which typically yielded roughly 0.85-2 million reads per sample. Each sample's library went into the pool at approximately 4.3 nM, and about 4.5-8% PhiX was added to help with cluster recognition. In the original analysis: Decombinator assigned V and J genes to Demultiplexor-processed FASTQ reads by tag matching, allowing a single base-pair mismatch. Collapsinator relied on UMIs to fix sequencing errors as well as frequency errors caused by PCR heterogeneity. TCRs were translated and CDR3s were extracted from the conserved cysteine to the FGXG phenylalanine by CDR3Translator, with non-productive sequences being flagged. Gini, Shannon entropy and inverse Simpson indices were calculated on repertoires subsampled to equal numbers of UMI-defined TCRs. Within the linear range, a power law was fitted by maximum likelihood to the distributions of clonotype abundance. Similar UMI counts, unique TCR numbers and clonal distributions were obtained with the pipeline and with MIGEC on one naive CD8 sample. In one analysis, naive TCRs that were also found in any memory subset of the same donor were excluded from the naive repertoire. The repertoires were searched for about 7,300 CMV-associated CDR3 sequences that had been compiled from VDJdb and a published dataset. TCRdb trimmed the raw reads at Q25, called clones with MiXCR and kept productive beta chains. All rows with the same CDR3 protein become a single entry with the most common DNA and genes. None of the V and J calls come from the authors' own analysis; TCRdb made them. The sample profile shows approximately 80,000 distinct CDR3 sequences; about 8.2% of them were found once. About 1.3% of the sample goes to the ten largest clones.

This clonotype came up a few times. No cognate antigen has been identified for it. Nothing much larger sits one base from this clone, and base qualities are not available. The sequenced material came from naive CD8+ T cells from blood. This specimen's cell subset or site label, interpreted: naive T cells, CD45RA high CD27+. The chain uses TRBV28 and TRBJ1-1; the D gene remains uncertain. This TCR was recovered from a human donor in good health. The CDR3 is CASSFRLGSTEAFF. The DNA is as follows: TGTGCCAGCAGTTTCCGACTGGGGAGTACTGAAGCTTTCTTT.